The T cell receptor (beta chain) under discussion was sequenced for a study of cytomegalovirus exposure and HLA in healthy donors. Turning to the study itself: It was reported in a later analysis that the 120 validation repertoires used the same platform as the 666 first-cohort repertoires.

Method: immunoSEQ multiplex PCR; TCRdb's copy keeps in-frame clones and lacks some. The table has some 86,000 clones, over 85% seen once; the top ten hold about 3.8%. Concerning this clone: The antigen is unknown.

Overall study results and limits: Usually a TCR sequence was rare, but some public TCRs were found in many donors. Cytomegalovirus status, reportedly, was diagnosed with high specificity and sensitivity by the classifier. In the roughly 120 validation repertoires, a later analysis found that first-cohort TCR clusters tended to co-occur.

The germline V and J ends were trimmed by 3 bases and 3 bases, with 15 bases remaining between them. Germline CDR1 is LNHDA and CDR2 is SQIVND (reference sequence). The CDR3 length is 15 residues. The gene calls are TRBV19 and TRBJ2-7; tentatively, D is TRBD2 (6 bases). The specimen was PBMCs. The receptor comes from a woman in her twenties or thirties in good health and CMV-seronegative. DNA of the CDR3: TGTGCCAGTAGTATCGTCGGGGGATCGGGCTACGAGCAGTACTTC. This gives the protein CASSIVGGSGYEQYF.